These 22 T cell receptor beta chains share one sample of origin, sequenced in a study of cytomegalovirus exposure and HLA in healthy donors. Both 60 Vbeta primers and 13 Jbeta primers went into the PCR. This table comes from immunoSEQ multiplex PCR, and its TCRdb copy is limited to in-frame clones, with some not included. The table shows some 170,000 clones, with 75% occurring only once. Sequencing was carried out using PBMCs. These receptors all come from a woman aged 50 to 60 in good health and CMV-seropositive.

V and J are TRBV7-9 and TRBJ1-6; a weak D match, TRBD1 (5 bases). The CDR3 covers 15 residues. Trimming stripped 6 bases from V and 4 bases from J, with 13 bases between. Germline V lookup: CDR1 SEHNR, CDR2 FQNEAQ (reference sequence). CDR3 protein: CASSFFQGYNSPLHF. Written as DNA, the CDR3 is TGTGCCAGCAGTTTCTTTCAGGGTTATAATTCACCCCTCCACTTT.

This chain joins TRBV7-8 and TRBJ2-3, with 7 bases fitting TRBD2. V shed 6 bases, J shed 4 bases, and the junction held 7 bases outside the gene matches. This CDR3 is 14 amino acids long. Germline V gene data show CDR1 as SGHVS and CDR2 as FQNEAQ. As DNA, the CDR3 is TGTGCCAGCAGTAACCTTGGACTAGCAGATACGCAGTATTTT. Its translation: CASSNLGLADTQYF.

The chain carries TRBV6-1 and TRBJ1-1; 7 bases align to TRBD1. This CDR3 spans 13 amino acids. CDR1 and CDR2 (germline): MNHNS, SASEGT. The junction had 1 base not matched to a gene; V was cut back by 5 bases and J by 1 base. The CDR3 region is CASSRQGNTEAFF. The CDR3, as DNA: TGTGCCAGCAGTAGACAGGGGAACACTGAAGCTTTCTTT.

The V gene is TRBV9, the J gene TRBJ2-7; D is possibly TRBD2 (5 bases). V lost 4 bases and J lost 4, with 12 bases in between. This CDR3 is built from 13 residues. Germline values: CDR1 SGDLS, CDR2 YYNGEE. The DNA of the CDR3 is TGTGCCAGCAGCCCCGGGGTCCCTTACGAGCAGTACTTC. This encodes CASSPGVPYEQYF.

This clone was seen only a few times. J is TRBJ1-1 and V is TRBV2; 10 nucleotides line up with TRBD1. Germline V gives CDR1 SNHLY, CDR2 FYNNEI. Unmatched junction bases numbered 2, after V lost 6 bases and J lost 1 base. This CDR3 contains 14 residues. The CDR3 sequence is CASRWTGGNTEAFF. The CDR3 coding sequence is TGTGCCAGCAGGTGGACAGGGGGGAACACTGAAGCTTTCTTT. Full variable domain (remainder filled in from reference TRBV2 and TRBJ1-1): EPEVTQTPSHQVTQMGQEVILRCVPISNHLYFYWYRQILGQKVEFLVSFYNNEISEKSEIFDDQFSVERPDGSNFTLKIRSTKLEDSAMYFCASRWTGGNTEAFFGQGTRLTVV.

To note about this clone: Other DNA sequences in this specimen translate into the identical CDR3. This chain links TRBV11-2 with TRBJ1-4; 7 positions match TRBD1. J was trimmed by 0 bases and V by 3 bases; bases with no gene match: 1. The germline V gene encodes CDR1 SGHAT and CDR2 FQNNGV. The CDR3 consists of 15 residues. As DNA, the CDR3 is TGTGCCAGCAGCTTGGGACAGTCAACTAATGAAAAACTGTTTTTT. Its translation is CASSLGQSTNEKLFF.

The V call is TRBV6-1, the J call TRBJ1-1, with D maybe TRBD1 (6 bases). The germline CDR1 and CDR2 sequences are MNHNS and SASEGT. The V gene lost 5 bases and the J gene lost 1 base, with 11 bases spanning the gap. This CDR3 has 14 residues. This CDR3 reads CASSPRQANTEAFF. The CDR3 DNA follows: TGTGCCAGCAGTCCTCGACAGGCGAACACTGAAGCTTTCTTT.

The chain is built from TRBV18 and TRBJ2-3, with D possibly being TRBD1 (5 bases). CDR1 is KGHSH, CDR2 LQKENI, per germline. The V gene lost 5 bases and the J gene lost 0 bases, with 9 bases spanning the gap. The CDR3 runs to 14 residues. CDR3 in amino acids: CASSSQGSTDTQYF. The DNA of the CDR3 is TGTGCCAGCTCAAGTCAGGGAAGCACAGATACGCAGTATTTT. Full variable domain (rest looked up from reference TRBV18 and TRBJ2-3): NAGVMQNPRHLVRRRGQEARLRCSPMKGHSHVYWYRQLPEEGLKFMVYLQKENIIDESGMPKERFSAEFPKEGPSILRIQQVVRGDSAAYFCASSSQGSTDTQYFGPGTRLTVL.

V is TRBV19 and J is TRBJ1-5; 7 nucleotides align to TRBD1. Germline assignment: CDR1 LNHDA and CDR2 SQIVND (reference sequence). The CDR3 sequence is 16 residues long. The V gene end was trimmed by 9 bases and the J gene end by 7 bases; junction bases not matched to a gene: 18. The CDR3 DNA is TGTGCCAGACAGGCTTGGGGTAGGGGGCGGCGACAGCCCCAGCATTTT. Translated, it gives CARQAWGRGRRQPQHF.

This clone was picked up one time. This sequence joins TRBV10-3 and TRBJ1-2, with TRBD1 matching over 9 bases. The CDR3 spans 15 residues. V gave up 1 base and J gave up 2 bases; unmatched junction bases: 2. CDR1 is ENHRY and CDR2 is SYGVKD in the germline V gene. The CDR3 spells CAISEYRGPNYGYTF. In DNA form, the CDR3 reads TGTGCCATCAGTGAGTACAGGGGGCCGAACTATGGCTACACCTTC.

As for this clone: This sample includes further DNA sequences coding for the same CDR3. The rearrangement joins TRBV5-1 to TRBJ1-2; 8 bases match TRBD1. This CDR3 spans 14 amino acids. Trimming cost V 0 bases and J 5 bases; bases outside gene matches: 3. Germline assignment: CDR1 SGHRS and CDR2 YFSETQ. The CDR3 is CASSLAGTGYGYTF. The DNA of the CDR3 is TGCGCCAGCAGCTTGGCCGGGACAGGATATGGCTACACCTTC. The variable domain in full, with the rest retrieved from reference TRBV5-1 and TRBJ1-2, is KAGVTQTPRYLIKTRGQQVTLSCSPISGHRSVSWYQQTPGQGLQFLFEYFSETQRNKGNFPGRFSGRQFSNSRSEMNVSTLELGDSALYLCASSLAGTGYGYTFGSGTRLTVV.

The CDR3 here is CASSALAGGETQYF. The CDR3 coding sequence is TGTGCCAGCAGCGCACTAGCGGGGGGAGAGACCCAGTACTTC. The chain joins TRBV7-2 to TRBJ2-5, with TRBD2 identical over 12 bases. This CDR3 is built from 14 residues. The germline V gene has CDR1 SGHTA and CDR2 FQGNSA. J was trimmed by 4 bases and V by 5 bases; bases with no gene match: 2.

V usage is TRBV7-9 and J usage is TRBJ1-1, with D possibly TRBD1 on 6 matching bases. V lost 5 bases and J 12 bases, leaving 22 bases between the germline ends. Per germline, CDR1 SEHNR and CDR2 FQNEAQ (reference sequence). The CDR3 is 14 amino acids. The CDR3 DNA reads TGTGCCAGCAGCCCGACCCGGACAGCCGATATGACTTTCTTT. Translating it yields CASSPTRTADMTFF.

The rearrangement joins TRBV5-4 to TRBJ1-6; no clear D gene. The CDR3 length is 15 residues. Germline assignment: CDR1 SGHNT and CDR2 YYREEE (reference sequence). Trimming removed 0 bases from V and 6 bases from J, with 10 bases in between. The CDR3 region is CASSLERARNSPLHF. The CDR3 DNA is TGTGCCAGCAGCTTGGAGAGGGCGCGTAATTCACCCCTCCACTTT.

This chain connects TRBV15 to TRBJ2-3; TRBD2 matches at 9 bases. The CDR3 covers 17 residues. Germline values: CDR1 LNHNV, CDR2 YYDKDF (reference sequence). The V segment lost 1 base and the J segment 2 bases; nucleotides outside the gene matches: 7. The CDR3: CATSRGSSGALTDTQYF. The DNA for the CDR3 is TGTGCCACCAGCAGAGGATCTAGCGGGGCCCTCACAGATACGCAGTATTTT. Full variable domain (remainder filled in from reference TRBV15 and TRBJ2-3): DAMVIQNPRYQVTQFGKPVTLSCSQTLNHNVMYWYQQKSSQAPKLLFHYYDKDFNNEADTPDNFQSRRPNTSFCFLDIRSPGLGDTAMYLCATSRGSSGALTDTQYFGPGTRLTVL.

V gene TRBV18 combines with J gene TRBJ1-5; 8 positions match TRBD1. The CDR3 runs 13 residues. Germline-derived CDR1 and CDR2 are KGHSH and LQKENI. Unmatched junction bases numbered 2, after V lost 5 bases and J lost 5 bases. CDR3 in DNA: TGTGCCAGCTCAGGACAGGGTGATCAGCCCCAGCATTTT. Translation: CASSGQGDQPQHF.

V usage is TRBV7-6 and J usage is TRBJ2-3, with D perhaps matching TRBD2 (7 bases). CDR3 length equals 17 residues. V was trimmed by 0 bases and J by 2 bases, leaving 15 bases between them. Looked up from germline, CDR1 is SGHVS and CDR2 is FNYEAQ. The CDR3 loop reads CASSLARTGGSTDTQYF. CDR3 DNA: TGTGCCAGCAGCTTAGCCCGGACGGGGGGCTCCACAGATACGCAGTATTTT.

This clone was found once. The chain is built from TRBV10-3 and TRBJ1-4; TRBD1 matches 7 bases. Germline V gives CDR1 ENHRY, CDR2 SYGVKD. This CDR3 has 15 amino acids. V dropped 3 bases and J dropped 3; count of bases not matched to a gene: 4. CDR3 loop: CAISEGGRPNEKLFF. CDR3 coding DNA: TGTGCCATCAGTGAAGGGGGCAGACCTAATGAAAAACTGTTTTTT.

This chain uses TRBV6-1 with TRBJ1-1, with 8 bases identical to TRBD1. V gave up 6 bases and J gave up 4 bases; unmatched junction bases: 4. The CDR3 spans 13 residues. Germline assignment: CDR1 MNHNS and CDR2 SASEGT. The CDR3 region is CASRKTGVTEAFF. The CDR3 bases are TGTGCCAGCAGAAAGACAGGGGTCACTGAAGCTTTCTTT.

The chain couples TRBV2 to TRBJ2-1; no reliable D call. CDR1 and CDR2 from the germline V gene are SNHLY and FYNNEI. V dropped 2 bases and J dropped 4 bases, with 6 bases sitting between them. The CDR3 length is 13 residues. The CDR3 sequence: CASSELGYNEQFF. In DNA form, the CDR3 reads TGTGCCAGCAGTGAACTCGGGTACAATGAGCAGTTCTTC.

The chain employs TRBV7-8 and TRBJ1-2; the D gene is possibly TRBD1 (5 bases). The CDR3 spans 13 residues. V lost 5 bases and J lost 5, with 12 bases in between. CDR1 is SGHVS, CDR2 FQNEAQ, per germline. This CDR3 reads CASSPGGGYGYTF. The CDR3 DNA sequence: TGTGCCAGCAGCCCTGGGGGAGGTTATGGCTACACCTTC. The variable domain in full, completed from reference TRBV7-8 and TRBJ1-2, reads GAGVSQSPRYKVAKRGQDVALRCDPISGHVSLFWYQQALGQGPEFLTYFQNEAQLDKSGLPSDRFFAERPEGSVSTLKIQRTQQEDSAVYLCASSPGGGYGYTFGSGTRLTVV.

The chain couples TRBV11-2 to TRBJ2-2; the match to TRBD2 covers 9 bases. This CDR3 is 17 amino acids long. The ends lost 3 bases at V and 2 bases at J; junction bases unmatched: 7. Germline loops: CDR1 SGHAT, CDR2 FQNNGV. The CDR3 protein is CASSLHGSGGNTGELFF. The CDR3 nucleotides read TGTGCCAGCAGCTTGCATGGTAGCGGGGGCAACACCGGGGAGCTGTTTTTT.